The clone carrying this T cell receptor beta chain was counted a few times. The data derive from a study of blood T cell repertoires in COVID-19. Study-wide background: Both acute and convalescent COVID-19 samples were obtained from the United States, Italy and Spain.

In the authors' workflow: Amplifying reference gene primers gave estimates of nucleated cell counts. TCRdb keeps only in-frame clones here, not all; method: immunoSEQ multiplex PCR. The V and J calls and the clone size are those of that table, but D and trimming were determined from the DNA. The sample yields about 240,000 clones, around four fifths seen once. Germline V CDR1 and CDR2: MNHEY, SVGAGI. The V gene lost 7 bases and the J gene lost 5 bases, with 9 bases spanning the gap. The CDR3 is 12 residues long. Sequenced sample: peripheral blood. V gene TRBV6-5 combines with J gene TRBJ1-5; D is unresolved. The TCR comes from a man aged 45-65 years with acute or convalescent COVID-19. This CDR3 reads CASTLGHQPQHF. The CDR3 coding sequence is TGTGCCAGCACCTTGGGCCATCAGCCCCAGCATTTT.